The text below deals with one T cell receptor beta chain. The assay was immunoSEQ multiplex PCR, and TCRdb's table has in-frame clones only and misses some. The sample holds about 380,000 clones, just under 95% seen once. This record belongs to a study of shared T cell receptors in the human thymus. Germline V CDR1 and CDR2: GTSNPN, SVGIG (reference sequence). The length of the CDR3 is 15 residues. Germline trimming cut 4 bases from V and 5 bases from J; bases unmatched to any gene: 13. The chain recombines TRBV30 with TRBJ1-2; 7 bases map to TRBD1. The origin of this receptor is a human donor. The sample consisted of thymocytes. CDR3 region: CAWTISGTEIYGYTF. The DNA for the CDR3 is TGTGCCTGGACCATCTCCGGGACAGAGATTTATGGCTACACCTTC.